Below, one TCR beta chain is given with its context. Its antigen specificity is not known. No base qualities exist here, and no much larger clone lies one base off it. These data are taken from a study of cytomegalovirus exposure and HLA in healthy donors (dated by TCRdb to the late 2010s). A note on the overall study: An earlier analysis of 550 to 700 of the donors reported more than 250 Gb of sequence data and around 110 million unique TCR beta sequences from 150 million to 200 million T cells. Approximately 310 gigabases of sequencing data and tens of millions of unique TCR sequences were included in an early release covering under 650 HLA-typed donors. Among the roughly 400 genotyped donors, around 79% belonged to the genetic ancestry cluster associated with self-reported Caucasian donors. The study aimed to test whether signatures of past pathogen exposure could be identified by cataloging public T cell receptors. The study profiled the T cell repertoires of about 720 subjects by immunosequencing and related them to cytomegalovirus serostatus. A separate validation cohort of roughly 130 different subjects was used in addition to the 666-subject first cohort. To predict cytomegalovirus infection status, the study combined high-throughput TCR immunosequencing, statistical association of individual TCRs with disease status, and machine learning. A later analysis re-examined previously published TCR beta repertoires from about 670 donors and added high-resolution HLA genotyping to investigate patterns of TCR occurrence. Rather than using new phenotypic data, the later analysis identified candidate immune exposures from TCR beta sequences and from how often those sequences occurred across donors. In an earlier analysis of about 590 of the donors, high-throughput TCR beta sequencing was used to judge whether each TCR beta V gene segment behaved as functional or pseudogenic. Donor age, sex, ethnicity and CMV serostatus were compiled alongside the repertoire data. In a later genetic analysis, genome-wide SNP genotypes for about three fifths of the roughly 670 donors were used, and that subset was treated as a discovery cohort. All discovery cohort repertoires had been generated using a single sequencing platform. Class I and class II HLA loci were covered by the typing at four-digit resolution. Typing coverage varied by locus: about 629-640 donors for A, B, C, DRB1 and DQB1; around 560 for DQA1; about 590 for DPA1; roughly 450 for DPB1. Roughly five DR-DQ haplotypes were handled as single units for association and clustering, since linkage in the cohort was strong. Across about 370 genotyped donors of the cohort, an average of about 250,000 unique TCR beta nucleotide sequences per donor were sequenced, and around 20% of those sequences were non-productive.

The library came from the immunoSEQ multiplex PCR assay. For the multiplex PCR, a mixture combining 60 forward primers for TCR Vbeta segments and 13 reverse primers for TCR Jbeta segments was used. Amplification of the CDR3 region of rearranged TCR beta genes was performed with a multiplex PCR assay on genomic DNA. On the Illumina HiSeq System, the amplified TCR beta libraries were sequenced as 87-base-pair reads. The authors processed their data as follows. In a later analysis, about 80 million unique TCR beta chains were counted across the approximately 620 repertoires, and approximately 9.9 million of these chains were shared by at least two donors. To remove PCR and sequencing errors, raw reads were error-corrected and collapsed into unique sequences using a nearest-neighbor algorithm that merged closely related sequences. CDR3 sequences were aligned to IMGT reference sequences to assign V, D and J gene segments. Each retained sequence needed at least a six-nucleotide match to both a V gene segment and a J gene segment. Rearrangements were called productive when the CDR3 lacked stop codons and stayed in frame with V and J; all others were non-productive. Following IMGT convention, CDR3 was defined as the stretch from the second conserved V-encoded cysteine up to the conserved J-encoded phenylalanine. In an earlier analysis of around 640 of the donors, sequences lacking an unambiguous match to a single V gene segment were excluded. In an earlier analysis of around 600 of the donors, V segments were called functional above 56.7% productive rearrangements and were called segregating when the between-donor standard deviation exceeded 5%. A statistical classification framework was built to diagnose cytomegalovirus status from the catalog of TCR beta chain sequences. V and J gene assignment, in a later analysis, came from comparing TCR nucleotide sequences with IMGT/GENE-DB human TR gene sequences. Using the TCRdist pipeline, a later analysis assigned CDR3 sequences along with most-parsimonious VDJ recombination scenarios. In a later analysis, every TCR beta chain was defined by the combination of its CDR3 amino acid sequence and its V-gene family, and reads without a unique V-gene family were dropped. A later analysis removed 550 to 700 highly shared, low-generation-probability nucleotide sequences to deal with suspected cross-contamination and a sequencing artifact. In a later analysis, a clonal expansion index for each public chain was calculated from normalized within-repertoire ranks of inferred template counts. A later analysis computed generation probabilities with a VDJ recombination model fitted to out-of-frame rearrangements, and checked the results against IGoR. In a later analysis, TCR-TCR, TCR-HLA and TCR-CMV co-occurrence was scored with hypergeometric tests, and a repertoire-size bias correction was applied to TCR pairs. False discovery rates were estimated in a later analysis by permuting HLA or CMV assignments 20 times. In a later analysis, co-occurring TCRs were grouped using DBSCAN, with TCRdist sequence similarity added in when clustering inside HLA-allele-positive subsets. Co-occurrence clustering excluded repertoires with fewer than 30,000 or more than 120,000 public chains, plus five with anomalous nucleotide sharing. In TCRdb, the immuneACCESS table is reduced to in-frame sequences with V and J assigned. These tables do not hold every clone; where another copy was compared, an unresolved V gene accounts for under half, and the others remain unexplained. The V and J calls and clone size were taken over from that table, and D and trimming were inferred from the DNA. This sample has some 120,000 clones in its table, and roughly 80% of those were observed once. About 3.5% of the sample is held by the ten biggest clonotypes.

In total, 666 healthy bone marrow donors made up the cohort. At the time of sampling, every cohort member was nominally healthy, though immune exposures that went unrecorded were likely present. The donor tested CMV seropositive, placing the donor among the 250 to 350 seropositive members of the cohort. A peripheral blood sample was collected from each donor, and TCR beta sequencing was performed on peripheral blood mononuclear cells. The Qiagen DNeasy Blood Extraction Kit was used to extract genomic DNA from the blood cell samples. V drops 4 bases and J drops 4 bases, leaving 29 bases in between. CDR1 and CDR2 (SQVTM, ANQGSEA) derive from the germline V gene. The CDR3 runs 19 amino acids, cysteine and phenylalanine included. The only DNA kept is the CDR3, 57 bases in frame from the first base. The paper as a whole reports these results and caveats: V-gene and J-gene trimming of TCR beta chains was associated with a missense DCLRE1C variant in a later genetic analysis, and the association was replicated in an independent cohort. In an earlier analysis of 587 of the donors, most TCR beta V segments were observed in productive rearrangements about 87% or about 30% of the time, broadly matching IMGT annotations. Compared with the roughly 670-donor mean, donors in an Asian-associated ancestry cluster had fewer N-insertions in productive TCRs, according to a later genetic analysis. Specific HLA alleles were associated with roughly 16,000 TCR beta sequences at a false discovery rate of 0.05 in a later analysis. Because the 87-base-pair reads could not distinguish some IMGT-functional V segments, including TRBV6-2 and TRBV6-3, those segments were excluded. While some public TCRs were present in many individuals, most TCR sequences turned up only very rarely across donors. This cohort had only TCR beta chains sequenced, and the lack of alpha or paired-chain data limited which features could be detected. In a later analysis, TCR association rates were found to vary across HLA loci, with the most associated TCRs seen for DRB1 alleles and the fewest for HLA-C alleles. HLA typing was unavailable for some donors at each locus, so association tests used only the typed subset. A cluster of highly shared sequence variants was judged likely to represent a technical artifact of the sequencing pipeline. The authors suggested that the approach could potentially be extended to other disease states and immunological phenotypes. CMV serostatus was the only immune exposure information available for the cohort. Roughly uniform sequencing depth across donors was assumed in presence/absence analyses, although this assumption may not hold. In vitro tests confirmed that a few of the cytomegalovirus-associated TCR beta chains recognize cytomegalovirus antigens. The study listed 150 to 200 TCR beta chains as associated with cytomegalovirus. Fewer than 20 rarely observed V segments, including chromosome 9 orphons, were excluded from the earlier analysis of just under 600 of the donors because counts were too low. In a later analysis, most CMV-associated TCR beta chains were found to appear HLA-restricted, with HLA associations seemingly driven largely by CMV exposure. Linkage disequilibrium might explain the correlated functional status among segregating V segments, but an unknown experimental factor could not be excluded. In a later analysis, HLA-associated TCR beta chains were found to be more clonally expanded and to have lower generation probabilities than equally common non-associated chains. When HLA alleles, especially DR and DQ, strongly co-occurred, TCR associations were difficult to assign to individual alleles. A further reported finding was that TCR beta sequences accurately predicted the HLA-A and HLA-B alleles for most subjects in the first cohort. In both the original and validation cohorts, the classifier was reported to diagnose cytomegalovirus status with high specificity and sensitivity. Several of the top co-occurrence clusters appeared to be linked to parvovirus B19, influenza, CMV and Epstein-Barr virus, according to a later analysis.

The V and J segments used are TRBV29-1 and TRBJ2-1; the D gene is possibly TRBD2, with 6 bases matching. The sequencing sample was made of PBMCs. The sequence was obtained from a middle-aged woman in good health and CMV-seropositive. The CDR3 protein: CSVGRPRDLYHANYNEQFF. DNA sequence: TGCAGCGTTGGCCGACCCCGGGACTTATACCATGCGAATTACAATGAGCAGTTCTTC.